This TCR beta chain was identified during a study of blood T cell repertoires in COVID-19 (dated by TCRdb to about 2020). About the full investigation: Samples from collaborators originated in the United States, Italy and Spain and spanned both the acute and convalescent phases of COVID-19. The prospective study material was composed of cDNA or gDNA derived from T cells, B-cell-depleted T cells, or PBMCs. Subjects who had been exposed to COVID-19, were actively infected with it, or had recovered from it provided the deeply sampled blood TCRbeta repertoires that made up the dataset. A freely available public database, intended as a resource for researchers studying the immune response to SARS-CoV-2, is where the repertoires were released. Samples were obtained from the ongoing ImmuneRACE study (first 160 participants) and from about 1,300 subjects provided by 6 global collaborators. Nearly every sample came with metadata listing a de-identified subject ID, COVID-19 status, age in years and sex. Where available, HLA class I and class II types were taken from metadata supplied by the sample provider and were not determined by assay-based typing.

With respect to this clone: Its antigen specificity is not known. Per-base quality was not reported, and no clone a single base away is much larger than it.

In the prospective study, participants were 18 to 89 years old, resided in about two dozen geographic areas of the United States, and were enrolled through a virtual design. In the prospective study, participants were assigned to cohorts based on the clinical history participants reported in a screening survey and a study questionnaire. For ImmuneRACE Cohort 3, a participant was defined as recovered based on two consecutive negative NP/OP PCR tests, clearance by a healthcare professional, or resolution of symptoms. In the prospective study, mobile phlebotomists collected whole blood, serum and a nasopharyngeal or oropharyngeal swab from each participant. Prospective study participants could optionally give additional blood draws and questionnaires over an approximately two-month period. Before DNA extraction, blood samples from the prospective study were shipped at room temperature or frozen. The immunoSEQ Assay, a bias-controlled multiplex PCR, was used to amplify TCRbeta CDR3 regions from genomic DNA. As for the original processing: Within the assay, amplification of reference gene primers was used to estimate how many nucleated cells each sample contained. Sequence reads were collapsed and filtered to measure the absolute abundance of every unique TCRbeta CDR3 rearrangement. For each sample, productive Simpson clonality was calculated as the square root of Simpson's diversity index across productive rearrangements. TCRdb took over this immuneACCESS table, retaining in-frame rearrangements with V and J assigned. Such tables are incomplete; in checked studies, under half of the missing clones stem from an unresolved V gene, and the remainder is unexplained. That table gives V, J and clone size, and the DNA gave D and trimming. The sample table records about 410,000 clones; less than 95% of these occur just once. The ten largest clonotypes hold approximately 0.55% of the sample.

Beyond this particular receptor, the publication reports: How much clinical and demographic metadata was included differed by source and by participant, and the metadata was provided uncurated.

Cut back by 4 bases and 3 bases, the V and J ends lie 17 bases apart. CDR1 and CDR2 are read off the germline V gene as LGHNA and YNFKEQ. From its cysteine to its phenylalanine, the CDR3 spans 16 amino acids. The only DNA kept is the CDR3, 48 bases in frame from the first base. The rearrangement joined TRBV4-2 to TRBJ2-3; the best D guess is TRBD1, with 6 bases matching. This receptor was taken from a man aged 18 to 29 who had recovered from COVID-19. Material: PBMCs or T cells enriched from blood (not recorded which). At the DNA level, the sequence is TGTGCCAGCAGCCCCTGGAGTCGGACAGTAACAGATACGCAGTATTTT. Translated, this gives CASSPWSRTVTDTQYF.